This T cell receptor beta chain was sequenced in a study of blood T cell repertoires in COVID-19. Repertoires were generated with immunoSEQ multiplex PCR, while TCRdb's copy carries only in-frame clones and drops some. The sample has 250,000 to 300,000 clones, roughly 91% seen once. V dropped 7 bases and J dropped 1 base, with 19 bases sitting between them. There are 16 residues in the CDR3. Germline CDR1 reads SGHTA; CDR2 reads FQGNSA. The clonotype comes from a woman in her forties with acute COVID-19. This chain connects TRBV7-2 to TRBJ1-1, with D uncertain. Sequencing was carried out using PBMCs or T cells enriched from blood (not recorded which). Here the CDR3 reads CASTSPLAGENTEAFF. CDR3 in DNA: TGTGCCAGCACATCCCCCCTGGCAGGCGAGAACACTGAAGCTTTCTTT.